The TCR beta chain under discussion was sequenced for a study of OX40 agonist ivuxolimab in advanced cancers. Overall study: Intravenous ivuxolimab was administered to patients every 2 weeks at 0.01 to 10 mg/kg. Findings and caveats of the study: The study observed clonal expansion of CD4+ and CD8+ blood T cells by week 6 at 0.1 to 3.0 mg/kg.

The method was immunoSEQ multiplex PCR; TCRdb's version includes in-frame clones alone and lacks a portion of them. The data show about 68,000 clones, around 80% seen once. Turning to this clone: The antigen remains undetermined.

CDR3 length equals 11 residues. CDR1 is MDHEN and CDR2 is SYDVKM in the germline V gene. Trimming removed 6 bases from V and 10 bases from J, with 10 bases in between. This clonotype was sampled from an adult with an advanced solid tumor such as melanoma, head and neck, liver or kidney cancer. The chain joins TRBV28 to TRBJ2-1, with D maybe TRBD1 (6 bases). This sample comprised CD4+ or CD8+ T cells sorted from blood, obtained in a trial of the OX40 agonist ivuxolimab. The DNA for the CDR3 is TGTGCCAGCAGAGTCCAGGGGGAGCAGTTCTTC. Amino acid sequence: CASRVQGEQFF.